The 25 T cell receptor beta chains reported below all come from one sample, sequenced in a study of neurological immune-mediated disorders. TCRdb passed the 5' RACE reads through MiXCR, listing each CDR3 protein once. Of some 77,000 distinct CDR3 sequences in the sample, approximately 10% were seen once. What was sequenced was PBMCs. These TCRs come from a man between 50 and 59 years old in good health.

Ten or more counts support this clonotype. V usage is TRBV9 and J usage is TRBJ2-7; 14 bases align to TRBD2. The CDR3 loop spans 16 amino acids. Germline V gives CDR1 SGDLS, CDR2 YYNGEE. The ends lost 3 bases at V and 1 base at J; junction bases unmatched: 3. The CDR3 region is CASSAGLAGASYEQYF. CDR3 in DNA: TGTGCCAGCAGCGCGGGACTAGCGGGAGCGTCCTACGAGCAGTACTTC.

This clonotype occurred many times. The chain carries TRBV15 and TRBJ2-1; the match to TRBD2 covers 7 bases. Germline V gives CDR1 LNHNV, CDR2 YYDKDF (reference sequence). This CDR3 contains 14 residues. The V segment lost 3 bases and the J segment 6 bases; nucleotides outside the gene matches: 5. This chain's CDR3 is CATSSGLDSNEQFF. For the CDR3, the DNA is TGTGCCACCAGCAGTGGACTAGATAGCAATGAGCAGTTCTTC.

Many counts were recorded for this clonotype. The chain employs TRBV6-6 and TRBJ1-5; D is undetermined. CDR3 length: 11 residues. Trimming left V 6 bases short and J 2 bases short, with 2 bases between. CDR1 and CDR2 (germline): MNHNY, SVGAGI (reference sequence). Written as DNA, the CDR3 is TGTGCCAGCAGGGGCAATCAGCCCCAGCATTTT. It translates to CASRGNQPQHF.

The genes are TRBV5-1 and TRBJ2-3, with D hard to call. The length of the CDR3 is 13 residues. V lost 4 bases and J 2 bases, leaving 8 bases between the germline ends. From germline, CDR1 is SGHRS and CDR2 YFSETQ. CDR3 amino acids: CASSGGITDTQYF. The CDR3 bases are TGCGCCAGCAGCGGTGGAATCACAGATACGCAGTATTTT. Variable domain in full (rest from reference TRBV5-1 and TRBJ2-3): KAGVTQTPRYLIKTRGQQVTLSCSPISGHRSVSWYQQTPGQGLQFLFEYFSETQRNKGNFPGRFSGRQFSNSRSEMNVSTLELGDSALYLCASSGGITDTQYFGPGTRLTVL.

This clonotype was seen ten or more times. The V call is TRBV4-1, the J call TRBJ1-1; 9 bases line up with TRBD1. V lost 0 bases to trimming and J lost 0 bases; unmatched junction nucleotides: 8. Germline CDR1 is MGHRA and CDR2 is YSYEKL. The CDR3 is made up of 18 amino acids. The CDR3 DNA follows: TGCGCCAGCAGCCAAGAGGGGCCGGGACAGGGAATGAACACTGAAGCTTTCTTT. This gives the protein CASSQEGPGQGMNTEAFF.

V usage is TRBV6-6 and J usage is TRBJ2-7; 9 nucleotides align to TRBD1. Germline CDR1 reads MNHNY; CDR2 reads SVGAGI (reference sequence). V was clipped by 6 bases and J by 1 base; unmatched bases: 10. CDR3 length equals 16 residues. The CDR3 spells CASRDHGQGRSYEQYF. In DNA, the CDR3 is TGTGCCAGCAGAGATCACGGACAGGGGAGGTCCTACGAGCAGTACTTC.

This clonotype was counted many times. V is TRBV7-2 and J is TRBJ2-1; D possibly matches TRBD1 or TRBD2 (5 bases each). CDR3 length: 15 amino acids. Trimming pared 4 bases from V and 9 bases from J, leaving 19 bases between. Looked up from germline, CDR1 is SGHTA and CDR2 is FQGNSA. The CDR3 reads CASSSPRGPPPEQFF. The CDR3 DNA reads as TGTGCCAGCAGCTCTCCCCGGGGCCCCCCTCCTGAGCAGTTCTTC.

This clonotype was seen ten or more times. The chain recombines TRBV12-3 or TRBV12-4 with TRBJ2-5; tentative D call: TRBD2 (6 bases). This CDR3 has 15 residues. V was shortened by 5 bases and J by 5 bases, with 18 bases between the two germline ends. CDR3 sequence reads: CASSTSLRERETQYF. CDR3 coding DNA: TGTGCCAGCAGTACATCCCTCCGGGAGAGGGAGACCCAGTACTTC.

This clonotype was detected ten times or more. The J gene is TRBJ2-3, the V gene TRBV7-2; D may be TRBD2 (5 bases). This CDR3 has 14 amino acids. Trimming removed 4 bases from V and 0 bases from J, with 8 bases in between. Germline V gene data show CDR1 as SGHTA and CDR2 as FQGNSA. CDR3 DNA: TGTGCCAGCAGCTCCTGGACTAGCACAGATACGCAGTATTTT. Translated: CASSSWTSTDTQYF.

Points on this clonotype: The junction departs from germline at one end; a sequencing error may be responsible. The chain uses TRBV5-1 and TRBJ2-2; D is perhaps TRBD2 (5 bases). Germline CDR1 and CDR2: SGHRS and YFSETQ. There are 15 residues in the CDR3. The CDR3 sequence is CVSSLASMNTGEMFF. CDR3 DNA: TGCGTCAGCAGCTTGGCTTCCATGAACACCGGGGAGATGTTTTTT.

The chain couples TRBV7-9 to TRBJ1-1; tentatively, D is TRBD1 (6 bases). Germline assignment: CDR1 SEHNR and CDR2 FQNEAQ (reference sequence). Trimming left V 5 bases short and J 6 bases short, with 16 bases between. The CDR3 sequence is 14 residues long. CDR3 coding DNA: TGTGCCAGCAGCACAACAGGGTTCGGGTCTGAAGCTTTCTTT. Its protein product is CASSTTGFGSEAFF.

At least ten counts were recorded for this clonotype. The chain carries TRBV20-1 and TRBJ1-1; D unresolved. CDR3 length: 15 residues. Germline V gene lookup returns CDR1 DFQATT and CDR2 SNEGSKA (reference sequence). Written as DNA, the CDR3 is TGCACCGCGGGAAGAACAGCTATCGTGAACACTGAAGCTTTCTTT. Protein: CTAGRTAIVNTEAFF.

The sample holds many counts of this clonotype. J is TRBJ1-1 and V is TRBV6-2 or TRBV6-3, with D tentatively TRBD1 (5 bases). This CDR3 has 15 amino acids. The germline gives CDR1 MNHEY, CDR2 SVGEGT. Trimming pared 7 bases from V and 3 bases from J, leaving 18 bases between. CDR3 in DNA: TGTGCCAGCACCCGACTCTCCCGGGGGGACACTGAAGCTTTCTTT. Amino acids: CASTRLSRGDTEAFF.

This chain links TRBV3-1 with TRBJ2-3, with D hard to call. V lost 1 base and J lost 6, with 14 bases in between. Per germline, CDR1 LGHDT and CDR2 YNNKEL (reference sequence). The CDR3 has 15 residues. The chain's CDR3 is CASSQVDRDSDTQYF. For the CDR3, the DNA is TGTGCCAGCAGCCAAGTTGACCGTGACTCGGATACGCAGTATTTT.

The sample holds many counts of this clonotype. The gene calls are TRBV29-1 and TRBJ1-1; no firm D call. CDR3 length equals 13 residues. Germline V gene data show CDR1 as SQVTM and CDR2 as ANQGSEA. V dropped 4 bases and J dropped 0 bases, with 9 bases sitting between them. The CDR3 reads CSVGVRMNTEAFF. The CDR3 DNA is TGCAGCGTTGGGGTTCGGATGAACACTGAAGCTTTCTTT.

This clonotype was found many times. J is TRBJ2-7 and V is TRBV7-2; TRBD2 aligns across 12 bases. Germline V gene lookup returns CDR1 SGHTA and CDR2 FQGNSA. The trim removed 2 bases at V and 5 bases at J, leaving 7 bases unmatched. The CDR3 length is 16 residues. The CDR3 DNA reads as TGTGCCAGCAGCTTAAAACGCGCTAGCGGGAGGGACGAGCAGTACTTC. Translation: CASSLKRASGRDEQYF.

About this clonotype: This may be a read error: a much more frequent sequence differs by one nucleotide. The J gene is TRBJ2-7, the V gene TRBV5-1, with D tentatively TRBD1 (7 bases). Germline V gene data show CDR1 as SGHRS and CDR2 as YFSETQ. Trimming left V 5 bases short and J 11 bases short, with 17 bases between. The CDR3 sequence is 12 residues long. CDR3 protein: CASRTSDREEYF. CDR3 bases: TGCGCCAGCAGAACATCCGACAGGGAGGAGTACTTC.

Many counts were recorded for this clonotype. The chain combines TRBV5-1 with TRBJ2-3, with D unclear. From germline, CDR1 is SGHRS and CDR2 YFSETQ. The CDR3 consists of 15 residues. V lost 4 bases, J lost 4 bases, and 16 bases lay in between. The CDR3 DNA follows: TGCGCCAGCAGCCTGACCAATAGAGGATCAGATACGCAGTATTTT. Amino acids: CASSLTNRGSDTQYF.

This clonotype has at least ten counts. This rearrangement joins TRBV7-2 to TRBJ1-4; no firm D call. The germline V and J ends were trimmed by 5 bases and 10 bases, with 23 bases remaining between them. CDR1 is SGHTA and CDR2 is FQGNSA in the germline V gene. CDR3 length: 16 amino acids. The CDR3 DNA reads TGTGCCAGCAGCCCCGGTGGGAGGGCAATTTCTCGAAAACTGTTTTTT. It codes for CASSPGGRAISRKLFF. The entire variable domain, with the rest obtained from reference TRBV7-2 and TRBJ1-4, is as follows: GAGVSQSPSNKVTEKGKDVELRCDPISGHTALYWYRQSLGQGLEFLIYFQGNSAPDKSGLPSDRFSAERTGGSVSTLTIQRTQQEDSAVYLCASSPGGRAISRKLFFGSGTQLSVL.

This clonotype was detected many times. This chain connects TRBV6-5 to TRBJ2-5, with 7 bases lining up with TRBD2. This CDR3 is 14 amino acids long. CDR1 and CDR2 from the germline V gene are MNHEY and SVGAGI. V lost 5 bases, J lost 4 bases, and 7 bases stayed unmatched. The CDR3 sequence: CASSPSSGGETQYF. The CDR3 DNA reads as TGTGCCAGCAGTCCTAGTTCGGGGGGAGAGACCCAGTACTTC.

This clonotype has a count of ten or more. The chain links TRBV7-2 to TRBJ2-2; 7 nucleotides agree with TRBD2. CDR1 and CDR2 (germline): SGHTA, FQGNSA. CDR3 length: 15 amino acids. V was pared by 2 bases and J by 6 bases, with 6 bases of the junction left unmatched. The CDR3 spells CASSLMAGVAGELFF. CDR3 coding DNA: TGTGCCAGCAGCTTAATGGCGGGAGTAGCCGGGGAGCTGTTTTTT.

Ten or more counts support this clonotype. The chain is built from TRBV12-3 or TRBV12-4 and TRBJ1-2; 7 bases align to TRBD1. After removal of 6 bases from V and 1 base from J, the junction contained 5 bases not matched to a gene. This CDR3 comprises 14 residues. CDR3 nucleotide sequence: TGTGCCAGCAGAGGAGACAGGGATAACTATGGCTACACCTTC. It specifies CASRGDRDNYGYTF.

This clonotype was recorded many times. The CDR3 DNA is TGTGCCAGCAGCCCGGAACCTGGAAACACCATATATTTT. Its translation is CASSPEPGNTIYF. The chain combines TRBV7-8 with TRBJ1-3, with D uncertain. V lost 5 bases, J lost 2 bases, and 7 bases lay in between. CDR1 is SGHVS and CDR2 is FQNEAQ in the germline V gene. The CDR3 is made up of 13 amino acids. The full variable domain, in which reference TRBV7-8 and TRBJ1-3 provide the parts outside the CDR3, is GAGVSQSPRYKVAKRGQDVALRCDPISGHVSLFWYQQALGQGPEFLTYFQNEAQLDKSGLPSDRFFAERPEGSVSTLKIQRTQQEDSAVYLCASSPEPGNTIYFGEGSWLTVV.

This clonotype was seen ten or more times. V is TRBV7-9 and J is TRBJ2-2; perhaps D is TRBD1 or TRBD2 (6 bases each). This CDR3 comprises 15 residues. V gave up 3 bases and J gave up 5 bases, with 13 bases separating them. CDR1 is SEHNR and CDR2 is FQNEAQ in the germline V gene (reference sequence). The CDR3 loop is CASSLSQGRTGELFF. For the CDR3, the DNA is TGTGCCAGCAGCTTGTCCCAGGGGAGGACCGGGGAGCTGTTTTTT.

In its sample, this clonotype was seen many times. The chain employs TRBV12-3 or TRBV12-4 and TRBJ1-6; 9 bases fit TRBD1. This CDR3 is built from 18 residues. The trim removed 6 bases at V and 0 bases at J, leaving 9 bases unmatched. The CDR3 DNA reads as TGTGCCAGCAGCCGGGGACAGGGAACGAGCTCCTATAATTCACCCCTCCACTTT. Translated: CASSRGQGTSSYNSPLHF.